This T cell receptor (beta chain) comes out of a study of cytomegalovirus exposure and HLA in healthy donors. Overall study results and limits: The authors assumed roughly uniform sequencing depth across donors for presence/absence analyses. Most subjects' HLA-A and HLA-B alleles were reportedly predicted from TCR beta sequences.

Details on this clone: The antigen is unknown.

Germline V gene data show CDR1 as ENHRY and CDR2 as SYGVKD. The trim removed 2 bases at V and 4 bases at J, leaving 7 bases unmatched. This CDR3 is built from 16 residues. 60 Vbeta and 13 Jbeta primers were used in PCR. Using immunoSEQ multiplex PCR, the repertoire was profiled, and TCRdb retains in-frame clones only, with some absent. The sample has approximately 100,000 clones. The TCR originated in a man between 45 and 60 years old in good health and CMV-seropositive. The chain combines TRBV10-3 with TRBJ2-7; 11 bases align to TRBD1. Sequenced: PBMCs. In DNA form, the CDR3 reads TGTGCCATCAGTGAGCCGGGGACAGGGGGTGTGTACGAGCAGTACTTC. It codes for CAISEPGTGGVYEQYF.